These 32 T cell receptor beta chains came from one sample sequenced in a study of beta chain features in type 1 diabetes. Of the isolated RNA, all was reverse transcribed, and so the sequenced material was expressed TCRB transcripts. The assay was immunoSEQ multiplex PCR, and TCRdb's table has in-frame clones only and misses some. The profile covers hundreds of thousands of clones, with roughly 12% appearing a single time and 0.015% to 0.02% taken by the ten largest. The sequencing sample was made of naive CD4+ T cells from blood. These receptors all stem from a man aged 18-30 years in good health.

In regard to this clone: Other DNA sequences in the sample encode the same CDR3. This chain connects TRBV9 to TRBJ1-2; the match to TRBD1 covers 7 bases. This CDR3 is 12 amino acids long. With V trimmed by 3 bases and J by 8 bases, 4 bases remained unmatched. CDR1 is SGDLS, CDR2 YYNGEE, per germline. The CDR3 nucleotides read TGTGCCAGCAGCGCACAGGGGAGCGGCTACACCTTC. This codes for CASSAQGSGYTF. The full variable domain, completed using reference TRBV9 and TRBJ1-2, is DSGVTQTPKHLITATGQRVTLRCSPRSGDLSVYWYQQSLDQGLQFLIQYYNGEERAKGNILERFSAQQFPDLHSELNLSSLELGDSALYFCASSAQGSGYTFGSGTRLTVV.

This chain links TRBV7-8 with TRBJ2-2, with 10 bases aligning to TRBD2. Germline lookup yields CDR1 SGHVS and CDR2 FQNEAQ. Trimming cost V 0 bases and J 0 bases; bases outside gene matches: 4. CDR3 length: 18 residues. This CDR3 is CASSLAASGGTNTGELFF. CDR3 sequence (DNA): TGTGCCAGCAGCTTAGCGGCTAGCGGGGGAACGAACACCGGGGAGCTGTTTTTT.

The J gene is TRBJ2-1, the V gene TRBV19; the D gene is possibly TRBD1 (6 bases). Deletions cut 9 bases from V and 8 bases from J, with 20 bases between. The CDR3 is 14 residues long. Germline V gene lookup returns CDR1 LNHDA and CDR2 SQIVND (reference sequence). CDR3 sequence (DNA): TGTGCCAGCGAAACGGGACACCCTAGGGATGAGCAGTTCTTC. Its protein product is CASETGHPRDEQFF.

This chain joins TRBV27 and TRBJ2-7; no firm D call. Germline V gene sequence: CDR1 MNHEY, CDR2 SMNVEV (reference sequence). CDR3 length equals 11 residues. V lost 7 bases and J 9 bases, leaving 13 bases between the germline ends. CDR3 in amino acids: CASNNSRGQYF. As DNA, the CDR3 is TGTGCCAGCAATAACTCAAGAGGGCAGTACTTC.

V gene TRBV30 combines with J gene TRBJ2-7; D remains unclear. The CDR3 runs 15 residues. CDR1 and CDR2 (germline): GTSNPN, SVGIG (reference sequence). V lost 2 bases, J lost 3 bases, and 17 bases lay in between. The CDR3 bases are TGTGCCTGGAGTAAGTCCACTCAAAGCGTCTACGAGCAGTACTTC. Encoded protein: CAWSKSTQSVYEQYF.

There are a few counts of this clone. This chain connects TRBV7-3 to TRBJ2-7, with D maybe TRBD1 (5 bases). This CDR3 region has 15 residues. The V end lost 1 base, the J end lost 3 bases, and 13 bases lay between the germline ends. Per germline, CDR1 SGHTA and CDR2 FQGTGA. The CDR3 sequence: CASSLRAGLNYEQYF. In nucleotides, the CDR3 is TGTGCCAGCAGCTTAAGGGCAGGGCTCAACTACGAGCAGTACTTC.

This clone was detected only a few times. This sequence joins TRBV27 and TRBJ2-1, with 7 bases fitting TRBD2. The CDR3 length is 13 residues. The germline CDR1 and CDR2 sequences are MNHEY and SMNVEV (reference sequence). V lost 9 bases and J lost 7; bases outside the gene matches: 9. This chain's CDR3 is CARERERGNEQFF. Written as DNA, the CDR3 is TGTGCCAGGGAGCGGGAACGGGGGAATGAGCAGTTCTTC.

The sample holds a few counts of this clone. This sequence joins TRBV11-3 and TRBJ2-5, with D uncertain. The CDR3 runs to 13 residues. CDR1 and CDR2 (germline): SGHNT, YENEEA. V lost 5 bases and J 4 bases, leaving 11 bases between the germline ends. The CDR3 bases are TGTGCCAGCAGCATGGGCCACCGAGAGACCCAGTACTTC. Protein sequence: CASSMGHRETQYF.

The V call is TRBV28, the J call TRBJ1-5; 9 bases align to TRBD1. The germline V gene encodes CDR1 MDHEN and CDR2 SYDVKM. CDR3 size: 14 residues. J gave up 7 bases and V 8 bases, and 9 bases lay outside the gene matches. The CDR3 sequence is CASGLTGGGQPQHF. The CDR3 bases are TGTGCCAGCGGGCTTACAGGGGGCGGACAGCCCCAGCATTTT.

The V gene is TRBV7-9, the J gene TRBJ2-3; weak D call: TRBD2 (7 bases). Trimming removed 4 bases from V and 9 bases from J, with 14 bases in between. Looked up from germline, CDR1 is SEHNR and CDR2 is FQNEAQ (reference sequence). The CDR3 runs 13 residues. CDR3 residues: CASSSRGGETQYF. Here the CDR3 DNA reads TGTGCCAGCAGCTCGCGAGGGGGGGAAACGCAGTATTTT.

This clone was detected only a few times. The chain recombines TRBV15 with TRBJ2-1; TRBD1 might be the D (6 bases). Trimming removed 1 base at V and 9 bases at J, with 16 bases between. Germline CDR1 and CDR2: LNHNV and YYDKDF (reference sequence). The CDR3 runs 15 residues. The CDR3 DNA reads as TGTGCCACCAGCAGAGGAAAGACAGGTTCGCTTGAGCAGTTCTTC. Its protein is CATSRGKTGSLEQFF. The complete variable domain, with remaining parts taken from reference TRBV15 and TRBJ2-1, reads DAMVIQNPRYQVTQFGKPVTLSCSQTLNHNVMYWYQQKSSQAPKLLFHYYDKDFNNEADTPDNFQSRRPNTSFCFLDIRSPGLGDTAMYLCATSRGKTGSLEQFFGPGTRLTVL.

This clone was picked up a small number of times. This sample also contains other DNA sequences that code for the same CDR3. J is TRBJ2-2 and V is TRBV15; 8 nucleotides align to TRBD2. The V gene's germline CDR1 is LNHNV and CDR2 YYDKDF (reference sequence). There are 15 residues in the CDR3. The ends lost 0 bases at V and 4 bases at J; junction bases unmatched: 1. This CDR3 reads CATSRDRGGTGELFF. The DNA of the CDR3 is TGTGCCACCAGCAGAGATCGGGGGGGCACCGGGGAGCTGTTTTTT. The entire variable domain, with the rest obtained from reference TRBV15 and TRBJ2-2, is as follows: DAMVIQNPRYQVTQFGKPVTLSCSQTLNHNVMYWYQQKSSQAPKLLFHYYDKDFNNEADTPDNFQSRRPNTSFCFLDIRSPGLGDTAMYLCATSRDRGGTGELFFGEGSRLTVL.

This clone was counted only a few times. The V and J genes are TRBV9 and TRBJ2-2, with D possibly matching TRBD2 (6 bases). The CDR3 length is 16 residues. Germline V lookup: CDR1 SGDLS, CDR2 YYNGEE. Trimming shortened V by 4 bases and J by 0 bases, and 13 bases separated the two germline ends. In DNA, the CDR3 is TGTGCCAGCAGCCCCCGTGGAGGGGCGAACACCGGGGAGCTGTTTTTT. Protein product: CASSPRGGANTGELFF.

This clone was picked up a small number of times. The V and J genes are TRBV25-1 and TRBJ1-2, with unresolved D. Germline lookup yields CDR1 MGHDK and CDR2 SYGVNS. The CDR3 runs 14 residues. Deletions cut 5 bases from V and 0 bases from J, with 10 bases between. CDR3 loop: CASSLGLTNYGYTF. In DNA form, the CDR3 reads TGTGCCAGCAGTCTCGGACTGACTAACTATGGCTACACCTTC.

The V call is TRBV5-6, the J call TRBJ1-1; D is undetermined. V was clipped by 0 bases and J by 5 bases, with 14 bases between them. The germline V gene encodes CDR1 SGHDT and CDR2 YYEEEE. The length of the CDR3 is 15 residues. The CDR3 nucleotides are TGTGCCAGCAGCTTGGCCGGCAGGTCGGGAACTGAAGCTTTCTTT. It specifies CASSLAGRSGTEAFF.

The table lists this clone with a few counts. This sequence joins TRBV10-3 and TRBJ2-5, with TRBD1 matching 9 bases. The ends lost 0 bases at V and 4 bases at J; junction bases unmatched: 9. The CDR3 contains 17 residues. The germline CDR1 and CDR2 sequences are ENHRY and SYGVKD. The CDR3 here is CAISESISGQGLETQYF. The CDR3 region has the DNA TGTGCCATCAGTGAGTCGATCTCAGGACAGGGGCTAGAGACCCAGTACTTC.

Written as DNA, the CDR3 is TGTGCCAGCCGACAACCGAACACTGAAGCTTTCTTT. Translation gives CASRQPNTEAFF. The V and J genes are TRBV28 and TRBJ1-1; D ambiguous. Per the germline V gene, CDR1 is MDHEN and CDR2 is SYDVKM. Trimming pared 8 bases from V and 1 base from J, leaving 8 bases between. The CDR3 length is 12 residues.

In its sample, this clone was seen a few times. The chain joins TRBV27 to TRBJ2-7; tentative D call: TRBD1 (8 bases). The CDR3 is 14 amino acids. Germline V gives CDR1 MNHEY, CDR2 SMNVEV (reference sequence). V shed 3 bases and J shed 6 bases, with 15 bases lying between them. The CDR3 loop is CASSLSQGGSEQYF. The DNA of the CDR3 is TGTGCCAGCAGTTTGTCACAGGGGGGGAGCGAGCAGTACTTC.

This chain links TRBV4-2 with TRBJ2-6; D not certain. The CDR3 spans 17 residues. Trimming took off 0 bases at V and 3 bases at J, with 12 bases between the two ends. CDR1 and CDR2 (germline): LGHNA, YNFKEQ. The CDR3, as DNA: TGTGCCAGCAGCCAAGATAGGATGCCAGGTGGGGCCAACGTCCTGACTTTC. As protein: CASSQDRMPGGANVLTF.

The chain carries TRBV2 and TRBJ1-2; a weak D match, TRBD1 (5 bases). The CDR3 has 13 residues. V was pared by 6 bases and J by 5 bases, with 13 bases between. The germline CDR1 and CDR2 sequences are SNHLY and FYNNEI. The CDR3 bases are TGTGCCAGCAGGACGAGCGGGGGGTATGGCTACACCTTC. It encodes CASRTSGGYGYTF.

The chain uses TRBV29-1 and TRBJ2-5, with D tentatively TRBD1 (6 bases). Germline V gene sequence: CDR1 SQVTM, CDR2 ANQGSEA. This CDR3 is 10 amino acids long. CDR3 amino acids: CSYREETQYF. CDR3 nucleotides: TGCAGTTACAGGGAAGAGACCCAGTACTTC. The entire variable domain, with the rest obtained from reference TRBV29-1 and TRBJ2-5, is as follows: SAVISQKPSRDICQRGTSLTIQCQVDSQVTMMFWYRQQPGQSLTLIATANQGSEATYESGFVIDKFPISRPNLTFSTLTVSNMSPEDSSIYLCSYREETQYFGPGTRLLVL.

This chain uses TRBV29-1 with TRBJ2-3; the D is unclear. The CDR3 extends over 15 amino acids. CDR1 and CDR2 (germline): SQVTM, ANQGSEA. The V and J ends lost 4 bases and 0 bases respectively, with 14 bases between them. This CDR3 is CSVVAAPTSTDTQYF. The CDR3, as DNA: TGCAGCGTTGTGGCGGCGCCTACTAGCACAGATACGCAGTATTTT.

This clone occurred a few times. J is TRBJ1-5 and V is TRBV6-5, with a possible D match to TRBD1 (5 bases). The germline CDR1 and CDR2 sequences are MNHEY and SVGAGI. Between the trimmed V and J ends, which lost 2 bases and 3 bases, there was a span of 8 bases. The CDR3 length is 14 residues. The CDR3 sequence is CASSYDSSNQPQHF. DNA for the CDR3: TGTGCCAGCAGTTACGACAGTTCCAATCAGCCCCAGCATTTT.

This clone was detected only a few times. The CDR3 loop reads CASKYSHNSPLHF. The CDR3 nucleotides are TGTGCCAGCAAGTACAGCCATAATTCACCCCTCCACTTT. The chain is built from TRBV28 and TRBJ1-6; D is uncertain. The V end was cut by 7 bases, the J end by 5 bases, with 9 bases between. CDR3 size: 13 residues. Germline values: CDR1 MDHEN, CDR2 SYDVKM.

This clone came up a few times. CDR3 DNA sequence: TGTGCCAGCAGCTACAGGGGTACCTCTTCTGAGCAGTTCTTC. Translation gives CASSYRGTSSEQFF. The V call is TRBV13, the J call TRBJ2-1; TRBD1 agrees at 7 bases. Germline CDR1 reads PRHDT; CDR2 reads FYEKMQ (reference sequence). CDR3 length: 14 amino acids. Unmatched junction bases numbered 9, after V lost 4 bases and J lost 9 bases.

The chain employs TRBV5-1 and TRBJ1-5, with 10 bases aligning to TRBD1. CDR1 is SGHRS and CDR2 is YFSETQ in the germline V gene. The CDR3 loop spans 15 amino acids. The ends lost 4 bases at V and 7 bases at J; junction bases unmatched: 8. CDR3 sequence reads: CASSRDRGPGQPQHF. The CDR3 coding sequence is TGCGCCAGCAGCCGGGACAGGGGCCCGGGGCAGCCCCAGCATTTT. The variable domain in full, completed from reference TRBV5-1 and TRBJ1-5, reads KAGVTQTPRYLIKTRGQQVTLSCSPISGHRSVSWYQQTPGQGLQFLFEYFSETQRNKGNFPGRFSGRQFSNSRSEMNVSTLELGDSALYLCASSRDRGPGQPQHFGDGTRLSIL.

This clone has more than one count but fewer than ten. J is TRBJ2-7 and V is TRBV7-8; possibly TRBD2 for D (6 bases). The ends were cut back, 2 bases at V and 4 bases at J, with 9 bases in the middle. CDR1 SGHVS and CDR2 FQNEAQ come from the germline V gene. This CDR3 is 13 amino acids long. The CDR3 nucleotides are TGTGCCAGCAGCTTATTGGAGGGATACGAGCAGTACTTC. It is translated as CASSLLEGYEQYF.

The chain's CDR3 is CASSPGRGTHIGYEQYF. CDR3 in DNA: TGTGCCAGCAGCCCGGGTCGCGGGACCCATATTGGGTACGAGCAGTACTTC. V is TRBV5-4 and J is TRBJ2-7; D is possibly TRBD2 (6 bases). This CDR3 is 17 amino acids long. V dropped 4 bases and J dropped 4 bases, with 24 bases sitting between them. Germline CDR1 SGHNT, CDR2 YYREEE (reference sequence).

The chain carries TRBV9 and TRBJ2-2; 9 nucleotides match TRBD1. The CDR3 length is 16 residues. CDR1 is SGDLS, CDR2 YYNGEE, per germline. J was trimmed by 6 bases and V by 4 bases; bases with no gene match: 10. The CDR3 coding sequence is TGTGCCAGCAGCTTTCTGGGACAGGGTGGGTCCGGGGAGCTGTTTTTT. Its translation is CASSFLGQGGSGELFF.

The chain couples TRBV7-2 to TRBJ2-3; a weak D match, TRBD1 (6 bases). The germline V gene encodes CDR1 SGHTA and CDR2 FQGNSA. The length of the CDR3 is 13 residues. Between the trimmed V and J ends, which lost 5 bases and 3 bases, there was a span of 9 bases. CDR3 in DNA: TGTGCCAGCAGCCCAGGACAGACAGATACGCAGTATTTT. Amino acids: CASSPGQTDTQYF.

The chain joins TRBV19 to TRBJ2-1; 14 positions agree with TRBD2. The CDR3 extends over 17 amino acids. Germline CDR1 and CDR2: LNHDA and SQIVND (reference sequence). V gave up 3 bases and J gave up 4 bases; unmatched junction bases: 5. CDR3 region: CASSMGLAGAGYNEQFF. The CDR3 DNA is TGTGCCAGTAGTATGGGACTAGCGGGGGCCGGATACAATGAGCAGTTCTTC.

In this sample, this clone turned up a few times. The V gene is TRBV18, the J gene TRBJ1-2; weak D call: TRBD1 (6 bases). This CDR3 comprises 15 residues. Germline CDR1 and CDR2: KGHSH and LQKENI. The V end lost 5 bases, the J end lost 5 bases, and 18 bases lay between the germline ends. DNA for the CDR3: TGTGCCAGCTCATCCGGGACACCGCCGGGGTATGGCTACACCTTC. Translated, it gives CASSSGTPPGYGYTF.